This T cell receptor beta chain was documented in a study of blood T cells in healthy people across ages. Then a second PCR, running roughly 7 to 11 cycles, was carried out with a sample-barcoded 5' primer and a J-beta primer mix. TCRdb used MiXCR to reprocess the 5' RACE reads, holding one entry per CDR3 protein. The table has about 1.6 million distinct CDR3 sequences, 34% seen once. Per the germline V gene, CDR1 is LGHNA and CDR2 is YNFKEQ. This CDR3 contains 13 residues. Trimming pared 0 bases from V and 8 bases from J, leaving 7 bases between. The sequenced sample was blood. The chain uses TRBV4-2 and TRBJ1-4; possible D gene TRBD1, 5 bases. This TCR was sampled from a woman in her 30s in good health. CDR3 nucleotide sequence: TGTGCCAGCAGCCAAGAGAGGGGAGAAAAACTGTTTTTT. This translates into CASSQERGEKLFF.